This TCR beta chain was retrieved from a study of blood T cell repertoires in COVID-19. As for the study in general: Sites across the United States, Italy and Spain contributed samples from acute and convalescent COVID-19.

The assay was immunoSEQ multiplex PCR, and TCRdb's table has in-frame clones only and misses some. The profile shows under 300,000 clones, roughly 84% of them singletons. V dropped 2 bases and J dropped 0 bases, with 11 bases sitting between them. Germline CDR1 reads SGHKS; CDR2 reads YYEKEE (reference sequence). This CDR3 has 15 residues. The receptor was derived from a woman aged 40 to 50 with active or convalescent COVID-19. This rearrangement joins TRBV5-5 to TRBJ1-1; weak D call: TRBD1 (5 bases). The sequenced material came from peripheral blood. The CDR3 DNA is TGTGCCAGCAGCTTAGACAGCACCATGAACACTGAAGCTTTCTTT. Residues: CASSLDSTMNTEAFF. Variable domain in full (rest from reference TRBV5-5 and TRBJ1-1): DAGVTQSPTHLIKTRGQQVTLRCSPISGHKSVSWYQQVLGQGPQFIFQYYEKEERGRGNFPDRFSARQFPNYSSELNVNALLLGDSALYLCASSLDSTMNTEAFFGQGTRLTVV.